What follows describes a single T cell receptor beta chain. Antigen specificity is unknown. The record originates from a study of T cell responses to AZD1222 COVID-19 vaccine. Regarding the study as a whole: Researchers took repertoire samples only after the peak T cell response had come. Unmutated variant regions reportedly attract nearly half of all spike-specific TCRs. With dominance at 160-218 and 743-854, vaccine-associated CD4 TCRs spanned spike. White British ancestry dominated among donors, who included more females, and clonal diversity was possibly underestimated.

Profiled with immunoSEQ multiplex PCR; TCRdb holds only in-frame clones, not every one. The sample contains tens of thousands of clones, around 80% of which appear only once. Trimming at V came to 1 base and at J to 0 bases, leaving 6 bases not matched to a gene. CDR3 length equals 17 residues. CDR1 and CDR2 from the germline V gene are SGHNT and YENEEA. Material: peripheral blood, obtained on day 0 of AZD1222 vaccination. The TCR was taken from an adult in good health. V usage is TRBV11-3 and J usage is TRBJ1-3, with TRBD1 matching 7 bases. CDR3 sequence (DNA): TGTGCCAGCAGCTTAGCCTGGACAGGTCGCTCTGGAAACACCATATATTTT. This sequence encodes CASSLAWTGRSGNTIYF.